A selection of T cell receptor beta chains follows, all from one sample in a study of ipilimumab plus nivolumab after autologous stem cell transplantation. This table comes from immunoSEQ multiplex PCR, and its TCRdb copy is limited to in-frame clones, with some not included. The table includes 10,000 to 15,000 clones, approximately 69% detected once. The material was PBMCs, obtained in a trial of ipilimumab plus nivolumab as post-transplant consolidation. The receptors stem from a male donor with diffuse large B-cell lymphoma. The CDR3 runs from the conserved cysteine through the conserved F or W. Fields, in order: V gene, D gene, J gene, clone size, CDR3 DNA, CDR3 protein. D genes are given only for firm matches. The listing skips clone size in some rows; elsewhere it reads once, few, many or a size class.

TRBV5-4,TRBD1,TRBJ2-1,few,TGTGCCAGCAGCTTGGGGCAGGGGGCCTACAATGAGCAGTTCTTC,CASSLGQGAYNEQFF
TRBV27,-,TRBJ1-2,-,TGTGCCAGCACCTCCTGGGGGGCTGGAGAAGGCTACACCTTC,CASTSWGAGEGYTF
TRBV5-1,-,TRBJ1-5,-,TGCGCCAGCAGCTTGGCCCGGGGGAATCAGCCCCAGCATTTT,CASSLARGNQPQHF
TRBV5-4,TRBD2,TRBJ2-7,-,TGTGCCAGCAGCTTGGGGCTAGCGGGAGTAGAAGAGCAGTACTTC,CASSLGLAGVEEQYF
TRBV9,-,TRBJ1-1,-,TGTGCCAGCAGCGTAGAGGTGGGGAGCACTGAAGCTTTCTTT,CASSVEVGSTEAFF
TRBV4-2,-,TRBJ1-5,-,TGTGCCAGCAGCTTGTTTTTACGAGCCCTTAATCAGCCCCAGCATTTT,CASSLFLRALNQPQHF
TRBV2,-,TRBJ2-1,-,TGTGCCAGCAGCCAGACAGTCTCCTTATACAATGAGCAGTTCTTC,CASSQTVSLYNEQFF
TRBV18,-,TRBJ1-6,few,TGTGCCAGCTCACCACCGCGGAATTCACCCCTCCACTTT,CASSPPRNSPLHF
TRBV5-1,TRBD2,TRBJ2-3,few,TGCGCCAGCAGCTTGTTAGCGGGAGGAAGAGATACGCAGTATTTT,CASSLLAGGRDTQYF
TRBV11-3,-,TRBJ2-1,-,TGTGCCAGCAGCGCGCTTATCTCCTACAATGAGCAGTTCTTC,CASSALISYNEQFF
TRBV19,-,TRBJ2-7,-,TGTGCCAGTAGTATGGTGGCTCGGACACGGGACGAGCAGTACTTC,CASSMVARTRDEQYF
TRBV7-9,-,TRBJ1-1,-,TGTGCCAGCAGCTTAGTGGGATATGAAGCTTTCTTT,CASSLVGYEAFF
TRBV19,-,TRBJ2-1,few,TGTGCCAGTAGAAGCCGGGCTAGTTCCTACAATGAGCAGTTCTTC,CASRSRASSYNEQFF
TRBV7-2,TRBD1,TRBJ1-2,-,TGTGCCAGCAGCTTAGTTCCCCGTCGGGACAGGGGATATGGCTACACCTTC,CASSLVPRRDRGYGYTF
TRBV7-9,-,TRBJ2-7,-,TGTGCCAGCAGTAAGAGGGGGGACGAGCAGTACTTC,CASSKRGDEQYF
TRBV27,-,TRBJ2-3,-,TGTGCCAGCAGCTACGAGACGGGTTTTGATACGCAGTATTTT,CASSYETGFDTQYF
TRBV27,-,TRBJ1-1,once,TGTGCCAGCCAGTGGGGGATGAACACTGAAGCTTTCTTT,CASQWGMNTEAFF
TRBV14,-,TRBJ1-2,few,TGTGCCAGCAGCCGGGAATTGGATTTAGGGGGCTACACCTTC,CASSRELDLGGYTF
TRBV19,TRBD1,TRBJ2-3,-,TGTGCCAGTAGTCAAGAACCGGGACAGGGTTCGGCAGATACGCAGTATTTT,CASSQEPGQGSADTQYF
TRBV6-1,-,TRBJ1-5,-,TGTGCCACCAATACGGGAGGGTATAATCAGCCCCAGCATTTT,CATNTGGYNQPQHF
TRBV11-2,-,TRBJ1-2,-,TGTGCCAGCAGCTTCCGGAATACCTATGGCTACACCTTC,CASSFRNTYGYTF
TRBV5-1,-,TRBJ2-5,-,TGCGCCAGCAGCTGGAAAGAGACCCAGTACTTC,CASSWKETQYF
TRBV7-9,-,TRBJ2-7,-,TGTGCCAGCAGCGGGGGCAGGGGACCCTACGAGCAGTACTTC,CASSGGRGPYEQYF
TRBV6-5,-,TRBJ2-7,-,TGTGCCAGCGGGTACTACGAGCAGTACTTC,CASGYYEQYF